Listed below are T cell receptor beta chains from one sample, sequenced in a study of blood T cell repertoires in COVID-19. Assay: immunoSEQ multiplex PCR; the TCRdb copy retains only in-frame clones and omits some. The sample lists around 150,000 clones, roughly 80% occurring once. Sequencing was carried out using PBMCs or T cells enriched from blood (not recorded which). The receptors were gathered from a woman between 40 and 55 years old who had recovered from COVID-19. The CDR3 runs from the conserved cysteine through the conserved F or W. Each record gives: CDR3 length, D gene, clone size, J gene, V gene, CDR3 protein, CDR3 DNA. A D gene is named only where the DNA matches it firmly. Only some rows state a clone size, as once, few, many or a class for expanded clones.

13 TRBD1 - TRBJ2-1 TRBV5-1 CASSWDRIDEQFF TGCGCCAGCAGCTGGGACAGGATCGATGAGCAGTTCTTC
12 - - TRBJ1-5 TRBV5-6 CASSFGNQPQHF TGTGCCAGCAGCTTCGGCAATCAGCCCCAGCATTTT
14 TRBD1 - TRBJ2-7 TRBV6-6 CASSYQGVTYEQYF TGTGCCAGCAGTTACCAGGGGGTTACCTACGAGCAGTACTTC
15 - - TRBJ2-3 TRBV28 CASSSVLALEDTQYF TGTGCCAGCAGTTCCGTACTAGCCCTCGAAGATACGCAGTATTTT
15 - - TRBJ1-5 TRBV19 CASSITRGDNQPQHF TGTGCCAGTAGTATAACCAGGGGCGACAATCAGCCCCAGCATTTT
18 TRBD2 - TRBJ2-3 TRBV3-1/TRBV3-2 CASSQVRLAGGGTDTQYF TGTGCCAGCAGCCAAGTTAGACTAGCGGGGGGGGGCACAGATACGCAGTATTTT
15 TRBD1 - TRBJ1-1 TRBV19 CASSPRDRVYTEAFF TGTGCCAGTAGTCCTCGGGACAGGGTATACACTGAAGCTTTCTTT
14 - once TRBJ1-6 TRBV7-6 CASSQDTWNSPLHF TGTGCCAGCAGTCAAGACACGTGGAATTCACCCCTCCACTTT
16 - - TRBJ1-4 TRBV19 CASSIGVGLQNEKLFF TGTGCCAGTAGTATAGGTGTCGGCTTACAGAATGAAAAACTGTTTTTT
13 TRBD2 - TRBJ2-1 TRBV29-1 CSVELAGDYEQFF TGCAGCGTTGAACTAGCGGGAGACTATGAGCAGTTCTTC
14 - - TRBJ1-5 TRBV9 CASSVGSGNQPQHF TGTGCCAGCAGCGTAGGGTCGGGCAATCAGCCCCAGCATTTT
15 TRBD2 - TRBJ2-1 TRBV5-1 CASSPSGGSYNEQFF TGCGCCAGCAGCCCTAGCGGGGGATCATACAATGAGCAGTTCTTC
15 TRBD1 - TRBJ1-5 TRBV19 CASSPRDRVNQPQHF TGTGCCAGTAGTCCAAGGGACAGGGTAAATCAGCCCCAGCATTTT
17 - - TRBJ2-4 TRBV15 CATSRDDSRIAKNIQYF TGTGCCACCAGCAGAGATGACAGCCGAATAGCCAAAAACATTCAGTACTTC
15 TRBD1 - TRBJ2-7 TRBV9 CASSTQDRGPYEQYF TGTGCCAGCAGCACCCAAGACAGGGGACCCTACGAGCAGTACTTC
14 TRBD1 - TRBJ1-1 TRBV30 CAWSAAGGNTEAFF TGTGCCTGGAGTGCGGCAGGGGGGAACACTGAAGCTTTCTTT
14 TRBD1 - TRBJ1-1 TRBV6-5 CASRRGQRQVGAFF TGTGCCAGCAGAAGGGGACAGCGACAGGTAGGAGCTTTCTTT
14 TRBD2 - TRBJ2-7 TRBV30 CAWSVGFSGGEQYF TGTGCCTGGAGTGTAGGATTTTCGGGGGGCGAGCAGTACTTC
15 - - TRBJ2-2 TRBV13 CASSLGRTASGELFF TGTGCCAGCAGCTTAGGCCGGACTGCTTCCGGGGAGCTGTTTTTT
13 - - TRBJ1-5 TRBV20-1 CSASVGGRQPQHF TGCAGTGCTAGTGTCGGGGGGCGACAGCCCCAGCATTTT
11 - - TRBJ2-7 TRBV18 CASSPGDEQYF TGTGCCAGCTCACCGGGAGACGAGCAGTACTTC
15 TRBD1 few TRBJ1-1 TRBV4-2 CASSQGDRAGTEAFF TGTGCCAGCAGCCAAGGGGACAGGGCTGGGACTGAAGCTTTCTTT
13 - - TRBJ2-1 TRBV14 CASSQGAYNEQFF TGTGCCAGCAGCCAAGGGGCTTACAATGAGCAGTTCTTC
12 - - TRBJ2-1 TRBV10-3 CAISAGMDEQFF TGTGCCATCAGTGCCGGGATGGATGAGCAGTTCTTC
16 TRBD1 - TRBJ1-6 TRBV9 CASSPRQGGNNSPLHF TGTGCCAGCAGCCCACGACAGGGGGGGAATAATTCACCCCTCCACTTT
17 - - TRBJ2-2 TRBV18 CASSPSGTTLNTGELFF TGTGCCAGCTCACCATCCGGGACAACTTTAAACACCGGGGAGCTGTTTTTT
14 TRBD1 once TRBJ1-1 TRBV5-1 CASSDGQGDTEAFF TGCGCCAGCAGCGACGGACAGGGAGACACTGAAGCTTTCTTT
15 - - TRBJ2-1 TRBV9 CASSPHREGGNEQFF TGTGCCAGCAGCCCCCATCGAGAGGGAGGCAATGAGCAGTTCTTC
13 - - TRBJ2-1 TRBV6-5 CASRRSSYNEQFF TGTGCCAGCAGAAGGAGCTCCTACAATGAGCAGTTCTTC
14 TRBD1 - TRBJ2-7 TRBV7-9 CASSPPGQSYEQYF TGTGCCAGCAGCCCACCGGGACAGTCCTACGAGCAGTACTTC
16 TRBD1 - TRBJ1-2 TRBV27 CASSFLSSRGYDGYTF TGTGCCAGCAGTTTTTTGAGTTCCAGGGGGTATGATGGCTACACCTTC
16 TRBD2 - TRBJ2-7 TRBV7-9 CASTPPRTSGSYEQYF TGTGCCAGCACCCCCCCAAGGACTAGCGGCTCCTACGAGCAGTACTTC
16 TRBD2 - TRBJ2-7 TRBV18 CASSVLRLAGVYEQYF TGTGCCAGCTCCGTCCTTAGACTAGCGGGAGTCTACGAGCAGTACTTC
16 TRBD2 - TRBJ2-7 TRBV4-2 CASSQEVVSAGDEQYF TGTGCCAGCAGCCAAGAAGTGGTCTCAGCGGGGGACGAGCAGTACTTC
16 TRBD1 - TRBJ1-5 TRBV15 CATSTILTGGVQPQHF TGTGCCACCAGCACTATACTTACAGGGGGAGTTCAGCCCCAGCATTTT
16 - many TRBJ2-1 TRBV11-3 CASSSRDSGSYNEQFF TGTGCCAGCTCTTCGCGGGACTCCGGATCCTACAATGAGCAGTTCTTC
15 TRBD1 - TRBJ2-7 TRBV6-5 CATGTPDREVWEQYF TGTGCCACCGGGACCCCGGACAGGGAAGTTTGGGAGCAGTACTTC
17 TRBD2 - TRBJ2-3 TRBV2 CASVRPKGGGGTDTQYF TGTGCCAGCGTGCGGCCAAAAGGCGGGGGAGGCACAGATACGCAGTATTTT
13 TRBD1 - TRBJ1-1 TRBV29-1 CSAGLTGGFEAFF TGCAGCGCTGGCCTGACAGGGGGTTTCGAGGCTTTCTTT
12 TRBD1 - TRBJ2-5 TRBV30 CAATGTQETQYF TGTGCCGCGACAGGGACCCAAGAGACCCAGTACTTC
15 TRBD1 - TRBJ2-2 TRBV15 CATSTRDRYTGELFF TGTGCCACCAGCACCAGGGACAGATACACCGGGGAGCTGTTTTTT
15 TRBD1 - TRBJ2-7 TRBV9 CASSGYRGSQYEQYF TGTGCCAGCAGCGGATACAGGGGGTCCCAGTACGAGCAGTACTTC
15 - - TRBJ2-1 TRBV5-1 CASRDVGGSYNEQFF TGCGCCAGCAGGGACGTGGGGGGCTCCTACAATGAGCAGTTCTTC
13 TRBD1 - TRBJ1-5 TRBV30 CAWGTGGNQPQHF TGTGCCTGGGGGACAGGGGGAAATCAGCCCCAGCATTTT
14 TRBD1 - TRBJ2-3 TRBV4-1 CASGPSGGKDTQYF TGCGCCAGCGGACCCTCAGGGGGCAAAGATACGCAGTATTTT
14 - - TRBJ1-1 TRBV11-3 CASSFGGLNTEAFF TGTGCCAGCAGCTTCGGGGGATTAAACACTGAAGCTTTCTTT
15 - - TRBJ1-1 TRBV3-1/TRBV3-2 CASSQDRYRNTEAFF TGTGCCAGCAGCCAAGATCGGTATAGAAACACTGAAGCTTTCTTT
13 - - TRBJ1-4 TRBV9 CASSSTGSEKLFF TGTGCCAGCAGCTCGACAGGAAGCGAAAAACTGTTTTTT
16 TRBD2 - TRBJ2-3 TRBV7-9 CASSLGSGGNTDTQYF TGTGCCAGCAGCTTAGGCAGCGGGGGCAACACAGATACGCAGTATTTT
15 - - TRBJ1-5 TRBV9 CASSVGGGQRQPQHF TGTGCCAGCAGCGTAGGCGGAGGCCAACGGCAGCCCCAGCATTTT
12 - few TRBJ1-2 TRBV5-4 CASSLLAYGYTF TGTGCCAGCAGCTTGTTGGCCTATGGCTACACCTTC
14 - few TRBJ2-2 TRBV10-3 CAIGAGVNTGELFF TGTGCCATCGGGGCAGGGGTTAACACCGGGGAGCTGTTTTTT
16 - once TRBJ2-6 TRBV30 CAWRMALFSGANVLTF TGTGCCTGGAGAATGGCCCTCTTCTCTGGGGCCAACGTCCTGACTTTC